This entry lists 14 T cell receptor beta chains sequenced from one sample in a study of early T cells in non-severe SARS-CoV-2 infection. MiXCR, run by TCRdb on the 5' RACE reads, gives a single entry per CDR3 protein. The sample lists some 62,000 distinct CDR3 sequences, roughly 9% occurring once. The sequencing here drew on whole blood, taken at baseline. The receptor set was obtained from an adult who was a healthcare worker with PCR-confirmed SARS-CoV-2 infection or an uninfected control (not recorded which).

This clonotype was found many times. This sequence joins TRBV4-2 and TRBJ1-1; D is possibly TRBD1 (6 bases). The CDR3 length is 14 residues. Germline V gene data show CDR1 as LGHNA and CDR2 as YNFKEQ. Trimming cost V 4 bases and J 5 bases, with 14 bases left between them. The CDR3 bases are TGTGCCAGCAGCCCGGCTGGTAGGGGGACTGAAGCTTTCTTT. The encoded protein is CASSPAGRGTEAFF.

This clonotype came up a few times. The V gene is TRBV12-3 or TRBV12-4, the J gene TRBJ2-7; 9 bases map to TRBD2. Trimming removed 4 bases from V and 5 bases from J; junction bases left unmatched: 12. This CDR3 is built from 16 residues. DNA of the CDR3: TGTGCCAGCAGTTCCGGGGGACTAGCCCCCTGGGACGAGCAGTACTTC. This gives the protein CASSSGGLAPWDEQYF.

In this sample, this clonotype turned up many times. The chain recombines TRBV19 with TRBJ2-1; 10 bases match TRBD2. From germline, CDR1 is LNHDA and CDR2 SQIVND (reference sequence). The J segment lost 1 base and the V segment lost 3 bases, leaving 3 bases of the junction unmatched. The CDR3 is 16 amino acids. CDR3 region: CASSIQAGGSYNEQFF. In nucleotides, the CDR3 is TGTGCCAGTAGTATTCAAGCGGGGGGGTCCTACAATGAGCAGTTCTTC.

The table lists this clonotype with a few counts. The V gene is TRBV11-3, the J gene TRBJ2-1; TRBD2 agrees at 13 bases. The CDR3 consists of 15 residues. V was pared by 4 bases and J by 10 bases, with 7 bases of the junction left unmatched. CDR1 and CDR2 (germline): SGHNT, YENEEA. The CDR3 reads CASSWGTSGKMEQFF. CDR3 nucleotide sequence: TGTGCCAGCAGCTGGGGGACTAGCGGGAAAATGGAGCAGTTCTTC.

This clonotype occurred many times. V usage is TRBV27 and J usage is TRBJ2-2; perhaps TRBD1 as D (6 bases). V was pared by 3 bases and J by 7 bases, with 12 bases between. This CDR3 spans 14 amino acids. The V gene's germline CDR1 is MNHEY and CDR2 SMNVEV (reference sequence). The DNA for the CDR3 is TGTGCCAGCAGTTTTCAGGGGATGAACGGGGAGCTGTTTTTT. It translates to CASSFQGMNGELFF.

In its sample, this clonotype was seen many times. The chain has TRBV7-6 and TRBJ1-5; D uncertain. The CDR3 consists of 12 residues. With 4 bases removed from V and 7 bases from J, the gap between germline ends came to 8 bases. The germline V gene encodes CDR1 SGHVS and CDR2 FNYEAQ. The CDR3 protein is CASSSRTQPQHF. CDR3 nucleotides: TGTGCCAGCAGCTCCCGGACCCAGCCCCAGCATTTT.

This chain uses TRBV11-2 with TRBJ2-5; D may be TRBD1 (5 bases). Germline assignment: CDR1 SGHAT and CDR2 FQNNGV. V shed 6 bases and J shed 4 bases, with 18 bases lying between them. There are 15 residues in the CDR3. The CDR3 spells CASSYQDILGETQYF. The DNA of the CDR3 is TGTGCCAGCAGTTACCAGGACATCCTGGGAGAGACCCAGTACTTC. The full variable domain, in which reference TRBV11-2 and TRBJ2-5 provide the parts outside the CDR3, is EAGVAQSPRYKIIEKRQSVAFWCNPISGHATLYWYQQILGQGPKLLIQFQNNGVVDDSQLPKDRFSAERLKGVDSTLKIQPAKLEDSAVYLCASSYQDILGETQYFGPGTRLLVL.

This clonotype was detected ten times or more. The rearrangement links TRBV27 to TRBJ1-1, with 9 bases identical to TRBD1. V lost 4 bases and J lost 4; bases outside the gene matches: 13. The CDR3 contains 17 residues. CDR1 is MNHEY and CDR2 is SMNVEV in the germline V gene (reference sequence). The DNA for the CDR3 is TGTGCCAGCAGTTCAACCCCGGGACAGGGTAGAGGCACTGAAGCTTTCTTT. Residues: CASSSTPGQGRGTEAFF.

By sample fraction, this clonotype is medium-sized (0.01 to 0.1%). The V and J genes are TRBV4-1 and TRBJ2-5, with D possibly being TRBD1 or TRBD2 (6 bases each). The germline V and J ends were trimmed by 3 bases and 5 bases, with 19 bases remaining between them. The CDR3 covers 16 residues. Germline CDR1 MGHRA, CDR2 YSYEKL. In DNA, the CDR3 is TGCGCCAGCAGCCACCGAGGGGGGCTTGGTTCCGAGACCCAGTACTTC. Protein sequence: CASSHRGGLGSETQYF.

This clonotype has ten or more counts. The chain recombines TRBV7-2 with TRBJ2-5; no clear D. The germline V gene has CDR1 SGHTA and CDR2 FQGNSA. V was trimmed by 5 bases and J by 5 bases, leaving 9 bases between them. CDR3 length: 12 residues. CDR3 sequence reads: CASSLARETQYF. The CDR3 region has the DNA TGTGCCAGCAGCCTCGCTCGGGAGACCCAGTACTTC.

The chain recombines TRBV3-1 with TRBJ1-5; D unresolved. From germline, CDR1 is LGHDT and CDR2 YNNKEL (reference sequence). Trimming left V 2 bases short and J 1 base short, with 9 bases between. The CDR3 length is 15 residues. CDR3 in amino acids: CASSQSPRSNQPQHF. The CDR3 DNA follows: TGTGCCAGCAGCCAATCCCCCAGAAGCAATCAGCCCCAGCATTTT.

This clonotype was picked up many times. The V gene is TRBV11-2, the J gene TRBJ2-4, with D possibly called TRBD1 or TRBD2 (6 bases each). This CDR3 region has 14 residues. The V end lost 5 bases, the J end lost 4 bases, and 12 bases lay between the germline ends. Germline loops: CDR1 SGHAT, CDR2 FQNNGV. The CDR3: CASSIQGTKNIQYF. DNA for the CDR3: TGTGCCAGCAGCATCCAGGGGACTAAAAACATTCAGTACTTC.

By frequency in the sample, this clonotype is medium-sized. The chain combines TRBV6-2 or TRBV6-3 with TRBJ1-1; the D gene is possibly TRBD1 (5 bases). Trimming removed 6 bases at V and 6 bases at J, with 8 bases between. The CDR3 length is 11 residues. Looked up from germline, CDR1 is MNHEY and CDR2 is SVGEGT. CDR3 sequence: CASRTGPEAFF. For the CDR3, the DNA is TGTGCCAGCAGGACGGGACCTGAAGCTTTCTTT.

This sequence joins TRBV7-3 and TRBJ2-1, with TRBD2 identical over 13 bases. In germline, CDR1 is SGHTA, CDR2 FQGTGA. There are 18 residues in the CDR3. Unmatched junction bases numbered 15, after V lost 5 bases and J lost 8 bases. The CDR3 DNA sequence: TGTGCCAGCAGCCCCGGGACTAGCGGGAACCTGCGGACCGATGAGCAGTTCTTC. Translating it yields CASSPGTSGNLRTDEQFF.